This T cell receptor (beta chain) originates from a study of graft-versus-host responses after intestinal transplantation (dated by TCRdb to the early 2020s). Regarding the study in general: The transplants that recipients received were multivisceral, liver-intestinal, or isolated intestinal. A cohort of fewer than 25 intestinal transplant recipients, including one retransplant, was enrolled, and a few patients lacking pretransplant specimens were excluded. After intestinal transplantation, graft-versus-host and host-versus-graft alloreactive T cell clones were followed in the graft, circulation and bone marrow using bulk TCR-beta CDR3 sequencing. A peak of at least 4% donor T cells among recipient peripheral blood mononuclear cells was the definition used for donor T cell macrochimerism. Instead of going to the commercial service, samples from a few later patients were sequenced in-house on an Illumina MiSeq and processed with MiXCR. To identify alloreactive clones, pre-transplant mixed lymphocyte reaction products were sequenced and then compared with unstimulated pre-transplant donor and recipient T cells. All recipients received anti-thymocyte globulin induction followed by maintenance tacrolimus and steroids for 3 to 4 years. Broad study findings and their caveats: The conclusions were limited by the relatively low number and heterogeneity of the intestinal transplant patients. GvH clones were found in recipient bone marrow, and some of the GvH clones appeared earlier in ileal mucosa or blood, which is consistent with an intestinal mucosal origin. In the allografts of patients with donor T cell macrochimerism, GvH to HvG T cell clonal ratios were high. Early after transplant, peak levels of circulating GvH clones were found to be associated with declines in HvG clones.

From the cysteine through the phenylalanine, the CDR3 covers 11 amino acids. The CDR3 DNA has 33 bases and is translated from base 1. V is reduced by 7 bases and J by 7 bases, leaving a spacing of 10 bases between them. From the germline V gene (reference sequence), CDR1 is LNHDA and CDR2 is SQIVND. Notes on this clone: This receptor's antigen is unknown. The sample holds no much larger clone one base away, and base qualities are not on file.

The library came from the immunoSEQ multiplex PCR assay. For most patients, high-throughput TCR-beta CDR3 sequencing of genomic DNA was performed by Adaptive Biotechnologies. The source study handled its data this way. Adaptive's ImmunoSEQ software supplied the TCR sequencing data for around 19 patients, while MiXCR and VDJtools were used to process a few other patients. CDR3 nucleotide sequences shared by donor and recipient were removed because the origin of these sequences could not be assigned. Alloreactive clones required at least 2-fold expansion over unstimulated cells and minimum CFSE-low frequency of 0.002% (template counts) or 0.001% (read counts). Clones detected in sequenced pre-transplant spleen, lymph node, or MLR CFSE-low populations of the donor or recipient were defined as mappable. The cumulative frequency of alloreactive clones was calculated as a percentage of all sequences, weighted by copy number. TCRdb mirrors the immuneACCESS table, restricted to in-frame sequences. Some clones are absent from its copies; in checked studies, under half trace to an unresolved V gene, and the reason for the others is unknown. D and trimming were read from the DNA, whereas the V and J calls and clone size are those reported in that table. The sample table shows 75,000 to 100,000 clones, and 80% to 95% are seen once. Clones ranked in the top ten supply about 16% of the sample.

In the first month after transplant, blood samples were collected up to 4 times, and after that at least monthly when available. This clonotype was obtained from a human patient who received an intestinal transplant, so some T cells may come from the graft donor. The starting material was PBMCs, obtained roughly 68 weeks after intestinal transplant. Recombination joined TRBV19 with TRBJ1-1; the D gene cannot be resolved reliably. Read as DNA, the sequence is TGTGCCAGTAATGCGGCGGATGAAGCTTTCTTT. This yields the protein CASNAADEAFF. With the portions outside the CDR3 filled from the reference TRBV19 and TRBJ1-1 genes, the complete variable region becomes DGGITQSPKYLFRKEGQNVTLSCEQNLNHDAMYWYRQDPGQGLRLIYYSQIVNDFQKGDIAEGYSVSREKKESFPLTVTSAQKNPTAFYLCASNAADEAFFGQGTRLTVV.